In this sample, the clone carrying this T cell receptor (beta chain) turned up a few times. Its antigen is undetermined. Sequence at one end of the junction differs from germline and may be a read error. The data originate from a study of metastatic and nonmetastatic thyroid tumors. The wider study: Repertoires were compared across blood and tumor or nodule tissue from malignant and benign thyroid patients. Findings and caveats of the study: TCR beta diversity was reportedly significantly higher in malignant thyroid tumors than benign nodules, in blood and tumor.

Per the original data handling: Researchers built a distant-metastasis classifier for papillary thyroid cancer that drew on CDR3 differences across clinicopathological groups. TCRdb re-processed the PCR reads through MiXCR. The V and J calls follow TCRdb's processing rather than the paper's. This sample yields 7,000 to 10,000 clones, of which roughly a quarter are seen a single time; about 16% belongs to the top ten. Patients underwent thyroid surgery, and none had received any treatment before it. This sequence was found in a female donor with papillary thyroid cancer or a benign thyroid nodule (not recorded which). Some clones in this sample may be carry-over from other donors' samples. The specimen sequenced was tumor tissue.

The CDR3 protein is CAISGDSNQPQHF. In DNA, the CDR3 is TGTGCCATCAGTGGCGATAGCAATCAGCCCCAGCATTTT. The chain recombines TRBV12-3 or TRBV12-4 with TRBJ1-5; D is unclear. The CDR3 is 13 residues long.